This TCR beta chain is drawn from a study of blood T cell repertoires in COVID-19. About the study: The United States, Italy and Spain provided the acute and convalescent COVID-19 samples. In each case, the material was cDNA or gDNA derived from T cells, B-cell-depleted T cells, or PBMCs.

The CDR3 consists of 18 residues. CDR1 and CDR2 from the germline V gene are LNHDA and SQIVND (reference sequence). V shed 2 bases, J shed 2 bases, and the junction held 12 bases outside the gene matches. In the authors' methods: It was from reference gene primer amplification that nucleated cell counts were estimated. This table comes from immunoSEQ multiplex PCR, and its TCRdb copy is limited to in-frame clones, with some not included. V, J and clone size were drawn from that table, and D and trimming were deduced from the DNA. The data contain 60,000 to 75,000 clones, approximately 90% of them singletons.

Source material: peripheral blood. This receptor was identified in a human donor in a cohort sampled during active COVID-19. The chain combines TRBV19 with TRBJ2-3; 8 nucleotides match TRBD1. The CDR3 spells CASSIQRDRGQNTDTQYF. The CDR3 DNA sequence: TGTGCCAGTAGTATACAGCGAGACAGGGGACAGAACACAGATACGCAGTATTTT. The entire variable domain, with the rest obtained from reference TRBV19 and TRBJ2-3, is as follows: DGGITQSPKYLFRKEGQNVTLSCEQNLNHDAMYWYRQDPGQGLRLIYYSQIVNDFQKGDIAEGYSVSREKKESFPLTVTSAQKNPTAFYLCASSIQRDRGQNTDTQYFGPGTRLTVL.